This TCR beta chain was obtained from a study of OX40 agonist ivuxolimab in advanced cancers. Study in general: Patients receiving dose escalation had hepatocellular carcinoma, melanoma, renal cell or head and neck cancer.

Germline V gene data show CDR1 as SGDLS and CDR2 as YYNGEE. The V and J ends lost 4 bases and 2 bases respectively, with 12 bases between them. The CDR3 has 15 amino acids. For this clone: Its antigen remains unknown.

TCRdb's table, derived via immunoSEQ multiplex PCR, lists solely in-frame clones and lacks some. The data contain about 80,000 clones, 80% to 90% of them singletons. Study-level findings and limits: Relative to CD4+ cells, CD8+ T cells on average had more expanded clones.

The specimen comprised CD4+ or CD8+ T cells sorted from blood, sampled in a trial of the OX40 agonist ivuxolimab. The TCR sequence derives from an adult with an advanced solid tumor such as melanoma, head and neck, liver or kidney cancer. The V and J genes are TRBV9 and TRBJ2-2, with TRBD2 as a possible D gene (5 bases). The CDR3 reads CASSPGGGNTGELFF. As DNA, the CDR3 is TGTGCCAGCAGCCCTGGCGGAGGAAACACCGGGGAGCTGTTTTTT. Looking up the rest from reference TRBV9 and TRBJ2-2 gives the full variable domain: DSGVTQTPKHLITATGQRVTLRCSPRSGDLSVYWYQQSLDQGLQFLIQYYNGEERAKGNILERFSAQQFPDLHSELNLSSLELGDSALYFCASSPGGGNTGELFFGEGSRLTVL.